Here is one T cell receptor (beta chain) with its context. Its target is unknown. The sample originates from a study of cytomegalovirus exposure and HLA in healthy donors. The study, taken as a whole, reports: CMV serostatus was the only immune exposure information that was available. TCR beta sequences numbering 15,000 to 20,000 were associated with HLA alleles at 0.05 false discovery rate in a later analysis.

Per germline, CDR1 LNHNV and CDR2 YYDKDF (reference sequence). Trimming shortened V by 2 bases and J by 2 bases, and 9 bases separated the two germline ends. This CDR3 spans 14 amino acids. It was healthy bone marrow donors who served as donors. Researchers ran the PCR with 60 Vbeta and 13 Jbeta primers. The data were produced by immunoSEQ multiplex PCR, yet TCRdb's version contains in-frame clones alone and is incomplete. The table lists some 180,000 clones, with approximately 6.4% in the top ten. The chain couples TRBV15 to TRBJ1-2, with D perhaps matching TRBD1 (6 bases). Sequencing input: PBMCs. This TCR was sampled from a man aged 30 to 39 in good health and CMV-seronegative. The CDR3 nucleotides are TGTGCCACCAGCAGATCAGACAGGAACTATGGCTACACCTTC. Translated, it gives CATSRSDRNYGYTF.